The clone carrying this TCR beta chain has more than one count but fewer than ten. The antigen is unknown. Expressed TCRB transcripts were sequenced, since all the RNA that had been isolated was reverse transcribed. TCRdb's table, derived via immunoSEQ multiplex PCR, lists solely in-frame clones and lacks some. Among fewer than 200,000 clones listed, about 9.3% were seen once. Between the trimmed V and J ends, which lost 5 bases and 2 bases, there was a span of 10 bases. The germline gives CDR1 LNHNV, CDR2 YYDKDF (reference sequence). The CDR3 consists of 14 residues. Purity above 95% was achieved in all sorted populations. The data are from a study of beta chain features in type 1 diabetes. Overall study findings and caveats: The similarity of naive, central memory and Treg TCRB repertoires appeared greater among patients than among healthy donors. Type 1 diabetes patients showed a moderate but significant shortening of TCRB CDR3s in all four CD4+ subsets.

The TCR comes from a man under 40 with type 1 diabetes. The J gene is TRBJ2-1, the V gene TRBV15, with D possibly being TRBD2 (6 bases). Sequenced sample: central memory CD4+ T cells from blood. CDR3 in amino acids: CATSPTRTYNEQFF. DNA of the CDR3: TGTGCCACCAGCCCGACTAGGACCTACAATGAGCAGTTCTTC.